These T cell receptor beta chains were read from a single sample in a study of cytotoxic CD8 clonotypes in ibrutinib-treated CLL. Here immunoSEQ multiplex PCR was the method, and the copy in TCRdb shows in-frame clones only, minus some. The data hold about 39,000 clones, with 68% observed a single time. The sequencing used PBMCs, collected at disease progression, from a patient treated with ibrutinib. The receptor source for this set is a human donor with chronic lymphocytic leukemia. CDR3s include the opening cysteine and the closing phenylalanine or tryptophan. The order of the fields is clone size, V gene, J gene, D gene, CDR3 protein, CDR3 DNA. The D gene is left open where the match is weak. Size is omitted from some rows. Given values are once, few, many or a class for expanded clones.

clone size: NA; V gene: TRBV7-8; J gene: TRBJ2-2; D gene: NA; CDR3 protein: CASSLGASGYTGELFF; CDR3 DNA: TGTGCCAGCAGCTTAGGGGCCAGCGGATACACCGGGGAGCTGTTTTTT
clone size: NA; V gene: TRBV28; J gene: TRBJ2-2; D gene: NA; CDR3 protein: CASSYLGKGGELFF; CDR3 DNA: TGTGCCAGCAGTTATCTGGGCAAAGGCGGGGAGCTGTTTTTT
clone size: NA; V gene: TRBV18; J gene: TRBJ2-5; D gene: NA; CDR3 protein: CASSPEGTQYF; CDR3 DNA: TGTGCCAGCTCACCGGAGGGGACCCAGTACTTC
clone size: NA; V gene: TRBV9; J gene: TRBJ2-5; D gene: NA; CDR3 protein: CASSPFGEQETQYF; CDR3 DNA: TGTGCCAGCAGCCCGTTCGGGGAGCAAGAGACCCAGTACTTC
clone size: NA; V gene: TRBV4-1; J gene: TRBJ2-3; D gene: TRBD1; CDR3 protein: CASSQEGQVGSGTDTQYF; CDR3 DNA: TGCGCCAGCAGCCAAGAAGGACAGGTTGGGAGTGGCACAGATACGCAGTATTTT
clone size: NA; V gene: TRBV28; J gene: TRBJ2-1; D gene: NA; CDR3 protein: CASRQTLGSYNEQFF; CDR3 DNA: TGTGCCAGCAGACAAACACTAGGCTCCTACAATGAGCAGTTCTTC
clone size: few; V gene: TRBV7-6; J gene: TRBJ1-1; D gene: TRBD1; CDR3 protein: CASSPNIDRENTEAFF; CDR3 DNA: TGTGCCAGCAGTCCGAACATCGACAGGGAGAACACTGAAGCTTTCTTT
clone size: NA; V gene: TRBV28; J gene: TRBJ2-1; D gene: NA; CDR3 protein: CASSSLGAYNEQFF; CDR3 DNA: TGTGCCAGCAGTTCCCTAGGGGCCTACAATGAGCAGTTCTTC
clone size: NA; V gene: TRBV6-4; J gene: TRBJ2-3; D gene: NA; CDR3 protein: CASSAGKSSTDTQYF; CDR3 DNA: TGTGCCAGCAGTGCGGGGAAATCTAGCACAGATACGCAGTATTTT
clone size: NA; V gene: TRBV27; J gene: TRBJ2-7; D gene: NA; CDR3 protein: CASSLGSGVLHEQYF; CDR3 DNA: TGTGCCAGCAGTTTAGGGAGTGGGGTCCTCCACGAGCAGTACTTC
clone size: NA; V gene: TRBV5-1; J gene: TRBJ2-3; D gene: NA; CDR3 protein: CASRYWAVTDTQYF; CDR3 DNA: TGCGCCAGCAGGTACTGGGCAGTCACAGATACGCAGTATTTT
clone size: NA; V gene: TRBV2; J gene: TRBJ1-2; D gene: NA; CDR3 protein: CASSGGRADSGYTF; CDR3 DNA: TGTGCCAGCAGTGGGGGTCGGGCCGACTCTGGCTACACCTTC
clone size: NA; V gene: TRBV27; J gene: TRBJ1-2; D gene: TRBD1; CDR3 protein: CASGKIGGAGYGYTF; CDR3 DNA: TGTGCCAGCGGGAAGATAGGGGGCGCCGGCTATGGCTACACCTTC
clone size: NA; V gene: TRBV11-3; J gene: TRBJ2-6; D gene: NA; CDR3 protein: CASSLVVQAGANVLTF; CDR3 DNA: TGTGCCAGCAGCTTAGTTGTACAGGCTGGGGCCAACGTCCTGACTTTC
clone size: NA; V gene: TRBV7-2; J gene: TRBJ2-3; D gene: NA; CDR3 protein: CASSPVGVTVNTQYF; CDR3 DNA: TGTGCCAGCAGCCCCGTCGGAGTCACGGTAAATACGCAGTATTTT
clone size: NA; V gene: TRBV4-1; J gene: TRBJ2-1; D gene: NA; CDR3 protein: CASSQGPGLKGDEQFF; CDR3 DNA: TGCGCCAGCAGCCAAGGACCGGGGCTAAAAGGTGACGAGCAGTTCTTC
clone size: NA; V gene: TRBV7-6; J gene: TRBJ1-1; D gene: NA; CDR3 protein: CASSDRNTEAFF; CDR3 DNA: TGTGCCAGCAGCGACAGGAACACTGAAGCTTTCTTT
clone size: NA; V gene: TRBV4-1; J gene: TRBJ2-1; D gene: TRBD2; CDR3 protein: CASTPTSGRAREQFF; CDR3 DNA: TGCGCCAGCACCCCGACTAGCGGGAGGGCTCGGGAGCAGTTCTTC
clone size: NA; V gene: TRBV7-9; J gene: TRBJ2-1; D gene: NA; CDR3 protein: CASTAWSDEQFF; CDR3 DNA: TGTGCCAGCACCGCCTGGAGCGATGAGCAGTTCTTC
clone size: NA; V gene: TRBV13; J gene: TRBJ2-7; D gene: NA; CDR3 protein: CASSAGTYYEQYF; CDR3 DNA: TGTGCCAGCAGCGCCGGGACATACTACGAGCAGTACTTC
clone size: NA; V gene: TRBV6-5; J gene: TRBJ1-1; D gene: TRBD1; CDR3 protein: CASSKTGQGWTEAFF; CDR3 DNA: TGTGCCAGCAGTAAGACCGGACAGGGTTGGACTGAAGCTTTCTTT
clone size: NA; V gene: TRBV29-1; J gene: TRBJ1-5; D gene: TRBD1; CDR3 protein: CSVAWTGGRDQPQHF; CDR3 DNA: TGCAGCGTTGCGTGGACAGGGGGCAGGGATCAGCCCCAGCATTTT
clone size: NA; V gene: TRBV7-8; J gene: TRBJ2-3; D gene: TRBD2; CDR3 protein: CASSSRTSGSKDTQYF; CDR3 DNA: TGTGCCAGCAGCAGCCGGACTAGCGGGTCGAAAGATACGCAGTATTTT
clone size: medium-sized; V gene: TRBV9; J gene: TRBJ2-2; D gene: NA; CDR3 protein: CASSVGLNTGELFF; CDR3 DNA: TGTGCCAGCAGCGTAGGGTTGAACACCGGGGAGCTGTTTTTT
clone size: NA; V gene: TRBV18; J gene: TRBJ1-1; D gene: NA; CDR3 protein: CASSPSFTEAFF; CDR3 DNA: TGTGCCAGCTCACCTTCTTTTACCGAAGCTTTCTTT
clone size: once; V gene: TRBV6-5; J gene: TRBJ1-5; D gene: TRBD1; CDR3 protein: CASSTDRGNQPQHF; CDR3 DNA: TGTGCCAGCAGCACCGACAGGGGAAATCAGCCCCAGCATTTT
clone size: few; V gene: TRBV19; J gene: TRBJ2-1; D gene: NA; CDR3 protein: CASSIKSGIYNEQFF; CDR3 DNA: TGTGCCAGTAGTATAAAGAGCGGAATCTACAATGAGCAGTTCTTC
clone size: once; V gene: TRBV28; J gene: TRBJ2-7; D gene: NA; CDR3 protein: CASSLPYHRDEQYF; CDR3 DNA: TGTGCCAGCAGTCTCCCATACCACAGGGACGAGCAGTACTTC
clone size: NA; V gene: TRBV11-2; J gene: TRBJ2-2; D gene: NA; CDR3 protein: CASSLGAAAGELFF; CDR3 DNA: TGTGCCAGCAGCTTAGGAGCGGCAGCCGGGGAGCTGTTTTTT
clone size: NA; V gene: TRBV2; J gene: TRBJ1-5; D gene: NA; CDR3 protein: CASSDWGPGWGNQPQHF; CDR3 DNA: TGTGCCAGCAGTGATTGGGGGCCAGGTTGGGGCAATCAGCCCCAGCATTTT
clone size: NA; V gene: TRBV5-3; J gene: TRBJ2-3; D gene: TRBD2; CDR3 protein: CARSPAPTPGGPVDTQYF; CDR3 DNA: TGTGCCAGAAGCCCCGCCCCTACGCCGGGAGGGCCGGTAGATACGCAGTATTTT
clone size: NA; V gene: TRBV14; J gene: TRBJ1-5; D gene: NA; CDR3 protein: CASSQGLYQPQHF; CDR3 DNA: TGTGCCAGCAGCCAAGGCTTGTATCAGCCCCAGCATTTT
clone size: NA; V gene: TRBV11-2; J gene: TRBJ1-1; D gene: NA; CDR3 protein: CASSPIHGIMNTEAFF; CDR3 DNA: TGTGCCAGCAGCCCCATCCACGGGATAATGAACACTGAAGCTTTCTTT
clone size: NA; V gene: TRBV5-4; J gene: TRBJ2-1; D gene: NA; CDR3 protein: CASSLVPRSYNEQFF; CDR3 DNA: TGTGCCAGCAGCTTGGTTCCGCGGAGCTACAATGAGCAGTTCTTC
clone size: NA; V gene: TRBV28; J gene: TRBJ2-7; D gene: NA; CDR3 protein: CASSRSGEGYEQYF; CDR3 DNA: TGTGCCAGCAGTCGGAGCGGAGAAGGCTACGAGCAGTACTTC
clone size: NA; V gene: TRBV4-2; J gene: TRBJ1-5; D gene: NA; CDR3 protein: CASSQGSAQPQHF; CDR3 DNA: TGTGCCAGCAGCCAAGGGTCGGCTCAGCCCCAGCATTTT
clone size: NA; V gene: TRBV7-6; J gene: TRBJ2-1; D gene: NA; CDR3 protein: CASSLAGGVTNEQFF; CDR3 DNA: TGTGCCAGCAGCTTAGCTGGGGGTGTGACAAATGAGCAGTTCTTC
clone size: NA; V gene: TRBV4-2; J gene: TRBJ1-1; D gene: NA; CDR3 protein: CASSQDLRENTEAFF; CDR3 DNA: TGTGCCAGCAGCCAAGATCTACGGGAGAACACTGAAGCTTTCTTT
clone size: NA; V gene: TRBV10-3; J gene: TRBJ2-3; D gene: TRBD1; CDR3 protein: CAISAGQNTDTQYF; CDR3 DNA: TGTGCCATCAGTGCGGGACAGAACACAGATACGCAGTATTTT
clone size: NA; V gene: TRBV7-6; J gene: TRBJ2-7; D gene: NA; CDR3 protein: CASGDGSSYEQYF; CDR3 DNA: TGTGCCAGCGGGGACGGGAGCTCCTACGAGCAGTACTTC
clone size: once; V gene: TRBV9; J gene: TRBJ1-3; D gene: TRBD1; CDR3 protein: CASSPWTGTSGNTIYF; CDR3 DNA: TGTGCCAGCAGCCCTTGGACAGGGACCTCTGGAAACACCATATATTTT
clone size: NA; V gene: TRBV14; J gene: TRBJ2-1; D gene: TRBD2; CDR3 protein: CASRYSSGSSYNEQFF; CDR3 DNA: TGTGCCAGCAGGTACTCTAGCGGGAGCTCCTACAATGAGCAGTTCTTC